This T cell receptor (beta chain) comes out of a study of cytomegalovirus exposure and HLA in healthy donors. Study outcomes and limitations: As confirmed in vitro, three CMV-associated chains were specific for CMV antigens. The authors enumerated some 170 TCR beta chains as linked to cytomegalovirus. Researchers reportedly found TCR beta sequences accurately predicted most subjects' HLA-A and HLA-B alleles.

Trimming removed 0 bases from V and 4 bases from J; junction bases left unmatched: 3. This CDR3 spans 15 amino acids. Germline V lookup: CDR1 MNHEY, CDR2 SVGAGI. PCR primers comprised 60 Vbeta and 13 Jbeta primers. The data were produced by immunoSEQ multiplex PCR, yet TCRdb's version contains in-frame clones alone and is incomplete. This table holds approximately 76,000 clones, 79% found once. On this clone itself: The antigen is not known.

The sample consisted of PBMCs. This chain joins TRBV6-5 and TRBJ2-5, with 9 bases matching TRBD1. This TCR was recovered from a man younger than 40 in good health and CMV-seronegative. The CDR3 sequence is CASSYSGTGRETQYF. In DNA form, the CDR3 reads TGTGCCAGCAGTTACTCCGGGACAGGGAGAGAGACCCAGTACTTC.